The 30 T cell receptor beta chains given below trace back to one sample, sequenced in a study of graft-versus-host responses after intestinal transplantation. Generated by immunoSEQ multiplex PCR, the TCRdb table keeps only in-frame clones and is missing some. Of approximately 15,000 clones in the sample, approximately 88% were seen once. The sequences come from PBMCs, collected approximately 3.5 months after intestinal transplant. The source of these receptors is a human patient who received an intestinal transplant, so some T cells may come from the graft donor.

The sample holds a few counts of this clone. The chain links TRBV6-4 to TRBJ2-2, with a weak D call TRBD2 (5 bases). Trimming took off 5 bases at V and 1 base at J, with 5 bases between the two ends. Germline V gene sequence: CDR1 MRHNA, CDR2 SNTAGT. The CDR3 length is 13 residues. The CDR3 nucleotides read TGTGCCAGCAGTAGCGGGAACACCGGGGAGCTGTTTTTT. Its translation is CASSSGNTGELFF.

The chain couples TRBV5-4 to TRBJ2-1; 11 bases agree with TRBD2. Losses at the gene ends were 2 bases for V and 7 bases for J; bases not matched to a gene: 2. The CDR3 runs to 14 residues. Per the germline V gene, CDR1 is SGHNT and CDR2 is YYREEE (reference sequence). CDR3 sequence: CASSLRLAGNEQFF. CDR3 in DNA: TGTGCCAGCAGCTTAAGACTAGCGGGGAATGAGCAGTTCTTC.

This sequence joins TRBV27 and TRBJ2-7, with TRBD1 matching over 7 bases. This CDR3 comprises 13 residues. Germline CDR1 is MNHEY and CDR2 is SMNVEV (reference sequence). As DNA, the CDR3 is TGTGCAGCTGGGTCGGGACAGCAATACGAGCAGTACTTC. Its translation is CAAGSGQQYEQYF.

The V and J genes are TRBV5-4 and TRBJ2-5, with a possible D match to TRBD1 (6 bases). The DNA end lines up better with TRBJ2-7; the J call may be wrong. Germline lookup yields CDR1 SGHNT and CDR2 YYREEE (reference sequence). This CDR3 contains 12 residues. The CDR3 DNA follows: TGTGCCAGCAGCAGGGACACCTACGAGCAGTACTTC. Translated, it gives CASSRDTYEQYF.

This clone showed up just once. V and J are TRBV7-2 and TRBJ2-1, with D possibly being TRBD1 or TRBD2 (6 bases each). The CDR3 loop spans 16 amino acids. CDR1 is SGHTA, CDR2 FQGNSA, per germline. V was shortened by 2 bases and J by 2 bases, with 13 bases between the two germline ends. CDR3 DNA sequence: TGTGCCAGCAGCTTAAGGGGGGCAGTAACCTACAATGAGCAGTTCTTC. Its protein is CASSLRGAVTYNEQFF.

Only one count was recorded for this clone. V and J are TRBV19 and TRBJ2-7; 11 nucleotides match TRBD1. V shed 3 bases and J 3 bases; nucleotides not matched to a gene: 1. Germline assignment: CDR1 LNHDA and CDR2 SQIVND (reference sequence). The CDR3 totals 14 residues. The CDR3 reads CASSMGTGGYEQYF. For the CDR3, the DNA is TGTGCCAGTAGTATGGGGACAGGGGGCTACGAGCAGTACTTC.

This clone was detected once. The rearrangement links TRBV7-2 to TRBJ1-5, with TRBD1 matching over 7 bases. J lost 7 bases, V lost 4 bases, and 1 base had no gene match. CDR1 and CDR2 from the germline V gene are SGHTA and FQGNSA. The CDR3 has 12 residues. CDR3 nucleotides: TGTGCCAGCAGCTACAGGGGACAGCCCCAGCATTTT. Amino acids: CASSYRGQPQHF.

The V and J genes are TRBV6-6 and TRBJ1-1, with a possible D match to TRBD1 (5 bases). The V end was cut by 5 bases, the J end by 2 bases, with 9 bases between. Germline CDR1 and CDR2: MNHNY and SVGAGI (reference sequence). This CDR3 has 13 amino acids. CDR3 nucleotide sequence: TGTGCCAGCAGTGACCGGGACAACACTGAAGCTTTCTTT. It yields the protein CASSDRDNTEAFF.

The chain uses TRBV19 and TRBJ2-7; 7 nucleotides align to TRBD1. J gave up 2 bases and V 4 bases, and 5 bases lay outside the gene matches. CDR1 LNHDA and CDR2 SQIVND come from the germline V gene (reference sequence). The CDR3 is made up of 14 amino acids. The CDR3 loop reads CASSTGQKAYEQYF. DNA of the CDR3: TGTGCCAGTAGTACGGGACAGAAGGCCTACGAGCAGTACTTC.

DNA for the CDR3: TGCGCCAGCAGCCAAGTGGACGGGACCTACGAGCAGTACTTC. Translating gives CASSQVDGTYEQYF. The chain uses TRBV4-1 and TRBJ2-7; D may be TRBD2 (5 bases). CDR3 length: 14 amino acids. V was clipped by 1 base and J by 2 bases, with 9 bases between them. CDR1 is MGHRA and CDR2 is YSYEKL in the germline V gene.

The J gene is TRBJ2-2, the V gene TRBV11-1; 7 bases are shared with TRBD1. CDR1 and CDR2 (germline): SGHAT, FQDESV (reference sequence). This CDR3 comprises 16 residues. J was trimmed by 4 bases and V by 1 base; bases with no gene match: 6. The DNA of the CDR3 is TGTGCCAGCAGCTTAGGCAGGGGGACGGGCACCGGGGAGCTGTTTTTT. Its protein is CASSLGRGTGTGELFF.

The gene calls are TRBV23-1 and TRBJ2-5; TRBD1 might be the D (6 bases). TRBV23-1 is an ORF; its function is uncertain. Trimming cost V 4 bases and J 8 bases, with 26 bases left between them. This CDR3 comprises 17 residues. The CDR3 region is CASSLQPGHLRDGTQYF. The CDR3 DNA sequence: TGCGCCAGCAGTCTTCAACCGGGACACCTAAGAGACGGAACCCAGTACTTC.

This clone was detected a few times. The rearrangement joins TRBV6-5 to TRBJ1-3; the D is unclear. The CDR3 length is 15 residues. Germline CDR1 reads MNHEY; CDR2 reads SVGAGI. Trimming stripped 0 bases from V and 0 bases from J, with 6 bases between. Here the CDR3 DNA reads TGTGCCAGCAGTTACTCACGGAGCTCTGGAAACACCATATATTTT. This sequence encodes CASSYSRSSGNTIYF.

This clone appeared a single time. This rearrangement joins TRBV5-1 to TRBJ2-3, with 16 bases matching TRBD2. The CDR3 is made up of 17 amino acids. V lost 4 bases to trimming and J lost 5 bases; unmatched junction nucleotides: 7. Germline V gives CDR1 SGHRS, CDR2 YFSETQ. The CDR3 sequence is CASSRGLAGGPVDTQYF. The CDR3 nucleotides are TGCGCCAGCAGCCGGGGACTAGCGGGAGGGCCTGTAGATACGCAGTATTTT.

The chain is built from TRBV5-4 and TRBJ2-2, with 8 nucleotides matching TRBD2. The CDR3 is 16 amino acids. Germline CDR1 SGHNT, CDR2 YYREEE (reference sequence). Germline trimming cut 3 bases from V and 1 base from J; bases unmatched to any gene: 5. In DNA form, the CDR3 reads TGTGCCAGCAGCTCCGGGAGGGACGGGAACACCGGGGAGCTGTTTTTT. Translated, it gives CASSSGRDGNTGELFF.

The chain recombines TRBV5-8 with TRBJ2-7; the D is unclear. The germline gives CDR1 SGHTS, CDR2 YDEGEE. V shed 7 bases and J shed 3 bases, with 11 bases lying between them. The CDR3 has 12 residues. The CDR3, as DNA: TGTGCCAGCTCCCGGGTACACTACGAGCAGTACTTC. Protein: CASSRVHYEQYF.

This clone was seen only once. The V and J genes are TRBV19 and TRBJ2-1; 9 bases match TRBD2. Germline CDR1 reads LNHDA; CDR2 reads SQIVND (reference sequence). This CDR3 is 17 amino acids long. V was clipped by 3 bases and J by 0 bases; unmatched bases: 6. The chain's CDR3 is CASSMASGTLSYNEQFF. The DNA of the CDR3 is TGTGCCAGTAGTATGGCTAGCGGGACCCTCTCCTACAATGAGCAGTTCTTC.

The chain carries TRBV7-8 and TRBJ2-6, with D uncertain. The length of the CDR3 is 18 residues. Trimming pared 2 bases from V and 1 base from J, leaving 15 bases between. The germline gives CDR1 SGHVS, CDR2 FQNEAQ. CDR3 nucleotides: TGTGCCAGCAGCTTATTCCAATTCAATGAGTCTGGGGCCAACGTCCTGACTTTC. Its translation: CASSLFQFNESGANVLTF.

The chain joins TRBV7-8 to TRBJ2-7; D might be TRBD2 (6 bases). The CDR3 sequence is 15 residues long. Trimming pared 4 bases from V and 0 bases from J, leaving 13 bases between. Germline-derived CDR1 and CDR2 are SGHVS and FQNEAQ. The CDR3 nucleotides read TGTGCCAGCAGCTCTCGGGACGGGAGCTCCTACGAGCAGTACTTC. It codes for CASSSRDGSSYEQYF.

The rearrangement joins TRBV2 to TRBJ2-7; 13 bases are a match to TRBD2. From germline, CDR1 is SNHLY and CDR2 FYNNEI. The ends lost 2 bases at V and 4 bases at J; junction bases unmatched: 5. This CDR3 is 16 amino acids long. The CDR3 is CASSERGLAGLYEQYF. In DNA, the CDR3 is TGTGCCAGCAGTGAAAGGGGACTAGCGGGACTTTACGAGCAGTACTTC.

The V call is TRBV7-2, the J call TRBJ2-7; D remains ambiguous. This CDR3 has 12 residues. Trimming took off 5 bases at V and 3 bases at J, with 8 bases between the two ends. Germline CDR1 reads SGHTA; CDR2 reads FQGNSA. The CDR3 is CASSPLLYEQYF. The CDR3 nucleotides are TGTGCCAGCAGCCCGCTGCTCTACGAGCAGTACTTC.

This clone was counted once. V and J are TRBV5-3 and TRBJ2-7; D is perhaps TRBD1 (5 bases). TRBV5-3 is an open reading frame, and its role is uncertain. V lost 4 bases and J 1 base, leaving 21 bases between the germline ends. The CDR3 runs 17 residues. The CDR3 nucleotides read TGTGCCAGAAGCCCTCAGGGCGGTGGAAAGTTTTCCTACGAGCAGTACTTC. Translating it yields CARSPQGGGKFSYEQYF.

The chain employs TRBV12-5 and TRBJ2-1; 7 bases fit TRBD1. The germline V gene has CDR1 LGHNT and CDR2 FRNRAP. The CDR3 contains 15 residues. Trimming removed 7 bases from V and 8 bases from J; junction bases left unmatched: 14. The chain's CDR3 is CASARIGGLRDEQFF. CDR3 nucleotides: TGTGCTAGTGCCCGAATAGGGGGCTTGCGAGATGAGCAGTTCTTC.

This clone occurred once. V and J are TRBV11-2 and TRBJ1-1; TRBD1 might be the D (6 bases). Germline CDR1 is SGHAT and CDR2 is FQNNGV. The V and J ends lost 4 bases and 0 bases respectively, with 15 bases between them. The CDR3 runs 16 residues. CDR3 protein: CASSSPFGTMNTEAFF. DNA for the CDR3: TGTGCCAGCAGCTCCCCTTTCGGGACAATGAACACTGAAGCTTTCTTT.

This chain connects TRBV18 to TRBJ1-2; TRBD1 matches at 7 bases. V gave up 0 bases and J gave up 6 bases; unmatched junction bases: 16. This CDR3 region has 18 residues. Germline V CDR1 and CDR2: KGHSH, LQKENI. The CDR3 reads CASSPPEVSRRGKDGYTF. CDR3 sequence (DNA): TGTGCCAGCTCACCACCGGAAGTCTCCCGCAGGGGGAAGGATGGCTACACCTTC.

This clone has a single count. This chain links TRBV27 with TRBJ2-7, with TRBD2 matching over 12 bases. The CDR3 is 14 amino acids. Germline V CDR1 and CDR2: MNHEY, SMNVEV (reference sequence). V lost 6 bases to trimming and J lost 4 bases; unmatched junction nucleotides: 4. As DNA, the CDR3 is TGTGCCAGCAGCCTACTAGCGGGAGGATACGAGCAGTACTTC. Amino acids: CASSLLAGGYEQYF.

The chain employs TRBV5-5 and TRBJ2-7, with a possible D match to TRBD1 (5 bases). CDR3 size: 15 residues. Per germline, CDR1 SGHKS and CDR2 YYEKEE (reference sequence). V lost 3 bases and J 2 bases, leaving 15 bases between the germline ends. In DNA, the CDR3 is TGTGCCAGCAGCTCCCACAGAACGACAGCCTACGAGCAGTACTTC. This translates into CASSSHRTTAYEQYF.

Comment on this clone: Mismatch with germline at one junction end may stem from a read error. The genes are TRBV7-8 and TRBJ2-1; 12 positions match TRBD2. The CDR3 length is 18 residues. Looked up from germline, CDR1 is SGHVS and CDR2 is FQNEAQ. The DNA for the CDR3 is TGTGCCGGCAGTCCACCCCGACTAGCGGGAGAACCCTACAATGAGCAGTTCTTC. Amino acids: CAGSPPRLAGEPYNEQFF.

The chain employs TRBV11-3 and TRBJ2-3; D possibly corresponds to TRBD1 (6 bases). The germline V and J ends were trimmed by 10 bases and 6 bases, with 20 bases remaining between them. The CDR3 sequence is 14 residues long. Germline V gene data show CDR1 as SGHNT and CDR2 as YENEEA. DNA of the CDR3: TGTGCCACCCCCTTGGGGGCGAAGGTGGATACGCAGTATTTT. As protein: CATPLGAKVDTQYF.

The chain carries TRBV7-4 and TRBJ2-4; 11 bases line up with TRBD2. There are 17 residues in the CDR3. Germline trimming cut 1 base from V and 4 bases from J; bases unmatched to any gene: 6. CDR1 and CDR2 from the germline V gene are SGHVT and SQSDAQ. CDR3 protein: CASSLEVLAGGKNIQYF. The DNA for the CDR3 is TGTGCCAGCAGCTTAGAGGTTCTAGCGGGAGGAAAAAACATTCAGTACTTC.